The 27 T cell receptor beta chains presented below share a single source sample, sequenced in a study of cytomegalovirus exposure and HLA in healthy donors. Primers for the PCR totalled 60 Vbeta and 13 Jbeta. Assay used: immunoSEQ multiplex PCR; TCRdb lists only in-frame clones, some missing. The repertoire holds around 150,000 clones, with roughly four fifths as singletons. Sequencing was performed on PBMCs. The receptors shown here come from a man aged 45-65 years in good health and CMV-seropositive.

V gene TRBV7-5 combines with J gene TRBJ1-1; the table's D call TRBD1 went unverified against the DNA. TRBV7-5 corresponds to a pseudogene. This CDR3 region has 15 residues. The CDR3 is CARSTQTGENTEAFF. The CDR3 DNA follows: TGTGCCAGAAGCACACAGACAGGGGAGAACACTGAAGCTTTCTTT.

This clone was seen just once. The chain combines TRBV19 with TRBJ1-2; TRBD1 might be the D (5 bases). This CDR3 is 15 amino acids long. Germline CDR1 LNHDA, CDR2 SQIVND (reference sequence). V was trimmed by 4 bases and J by 3 bases, leaving 15 bases between them. The CDR3: CASSTLQVTDYGYTF. In DNA, the CDR3 is TGTGCCAGTAGTACCCTACAGGTCACGGACTATGGCTACACCTTC.

There are a few counts of this clone. J is TRBJ2-3 and V is TRBV5-4, with D uncertain. The CDR3 has 11 residues. V lost 5 bases and J 6 bases, leaving 7 bases between the germline ends. Per the germline V gene, CDR1 is SGHNT and CDR2 is YYREEE (reference sequence). For the CDR3, the DNA is TGTGCCAGCAGAAAATCTGATACGCAGTATTTT. This translates into CASRKSDTQYF.

This rearrangement joins TRBV10-3 to TRBJ1-5; no reliable D call. This CDR3 has 14 amino acids. Germline CDR1 reads ENHRY; CDR2 reads SYGVKD. The ends were cut back, 4 bases at V and 3 bases at J, with 10 bases in the middle. The DNA of the CDR3 is TGTGCCATCAGTGCGGGTGTTGACAATCAGCCCCAGCATTTT. Protein sequence: CAISAGVDNQPQHF.

This clone came up a few times. V and J are TRBV25-1 and TRBJ2-4; TRBD2 might be the D (6 bases). Trimming pared 3 bases from V and 5 bases from J, leaving 17 bases between. Germline loops: CDR1 MGHDK, CDR2 SYGVNS. The CDR3 has 16 amino acids. In nucleotides, the CDR3 is TGTGCCAGCAGTGACTCGAGGAGGGGCGGTCAAAACATTCAGTACTTC. Protein product: CASSDSRRGGQNIQYF.

About this clone: Likely a read error: the CDR3 ends without its conserved phenylalanine or tryptophan. The DNA is omitted, as the CDR3 cannot be located on it reliably, and the CDR3 follows TCRdb's listing. This rearrangement joins TRBV5-5 to TRBJ2-7; the table's TRBD2 call for D was not verified on the DNA. The CDR3 region is 9 residues in length, termini included. The germline V gene has CDR1 SGHKS and CDR2 YYEKEE (reference sequence). The CDR3 here is CASSPWVRG.

The chain links TRBV7-9 to TRBJ2-7; the D gene is possibly TRBD2 (6 bases). The CDR3 is 16 amino acids. Germline V gives CDR1 SEHNR, CDR2 FQNEAQ (reference sequence). The V end was cut by 5 bases, the J end by 3 bases, with 20 bases between. The CDR3 coding sequence is TGTGCCAGCAGCCCTAGCGTCGGGACCGGATTCTACGAGCAGTACTTC. It codes for CASSPSVGTGFYEQYF.

This clone has a handful of counts. The gene calls are TRBV28 and TRBJ2-1; D is uncertain. Germline V lookup: CDR1 MDHEN, CDR2 SYDVKM. The CDR3 is made up of 13 amino acids. V lost 3 bases and J 7 bases, leaving 10 bases between the germline ends. The CDR3 nucleotides read TGTGCCAGCAGTTTTCCTGGGCTGAATGAGCAGTTCTTC. It is translated as CASSFPGLNEQFF.

The chain employs TRBV2 and TRBJ1-5; 11 nucleotides agree with TRBD1. Germline V gene sequence: CDR1 SNHLY, CDR2 FYNNEI. The CDR3 has 18 residues. After removal of 0 bases from V and 2 bases from J, the junction contained 6 bases not matched to a gene. The CDR3 DNA follows: TGTGCCAGCAGTGAAGCTCAGGACAGGGGGCGAGGCAATCAGCCCCAGCATTTT. It translates to CASSEAQDRGRGNQPQHF.

The CDR3 loop reads CASSLSPTGNYGYTF. CDR3 sequence (DNA): TGTGCCAGCAGCTTGAGCCCTACAGGGAACTATGGCTACACCTTC. The chain couples TRBV5-6 to TRBJ1-2, with TRBD1 as a possible D gene (6 bases). V was pared by 1 base and J by 2 bases, with 12 bases between. The CDR3 runs to 15 residues. Germline CDR1 and CDR2: SGHDT and YYEEEE.

The genes are TRBV5-8 and TRBJ2-7, with 12 bases that match TRBD2. The CDR3 loop spans 14 amino acids. The V gene end was trimmed by 1 base and the J gene end by 4 bases; junction bases not matched to a gene: 0. Germline V CDR1 and CDR2: SGHTS, YDEGEE. CDR3 DNA sequence: TGTGCCAGCAGCTTGACTAGCGGGAGGTACGAGCAGTACTTC. It encodes CASSLTSGRYEQYF.

The chain uses TRBV28 and TRBJ2-2; the D is unclear. Trimming took off 2 bases at V and 1 base at J, with 5 bases between the two ends. CDR3 size: 14 residues. Germline values: CDR1 MDHEN, CDR2 SYDVKM. The chain's CDR3 is CASSLVRNTGELFF. Written as DNA, the CDR3 is TGTGCCAGCAGTTTAGTCAGGAACACCGGGGAGCTGTTTTTT.

This chain joins TRBV19 and TRBJ2-3; 8 bases match TRBD2. Looked up from germline, CDR1 is LNHDA and CDR2 is SQIVND (reference sequence). This CDR3 is built from 16 residues. The junction had 9 bases not matched to a gene; V was cut back by 7 bases and J by 0 bases. The CDR3 protein is CASKMIAGSSTDTQYF. CDR3 nucleotide sequence: TGTGCCAGTAAAATGATAGCGGGGTCTAGCACAGATACGCAGTATTTT.

The chain joins TRBV11-2 to TRBJ2-7, with 10 bases aligning to TRBD2. V lost 5 bases to trimming and J lost 2 bases; unmatched junction nucleotides: 3. This CDR3 contains 14 residues. CDR1 and CDR2 (germline): SGHAT, FQNNGV. The CDR3 DNA follows: TGTGCCAGCAGCGGGACTAGCGTAGCCTACGAGCAGTACTTC. It yields the protein CASSGTSVAYEQYF.

V usage is TRBV14 and J usage is TRBJ2-7; tentatively, D is TRBD2 (6 bases). Germline V gives CDR1 SGHDN, CDR2 FVKESK. The CDR3 runs 15 residues. Trimming shortened V by 2 bases and J by 0 bases, and 11 bases separated the two germline ends. The CDR3 DNA follows: TGTGCCAGCAGCCAACGGAGGGCCTTCTCCTACGAGCAGTACTTC. Its protein product is CASSQRRAFSYEQYF.

This clone was picked up one time. The J gene is TRBJ2-5, the V gene TRBV27; D is undetermined. The end of the DNA fits TRBJ2-7 better, so the J call may be wrong. The CDR3 runs 14 residues. In germline, CDR1 is MNHEY, CDR2 SMNVEV (reference sequence). This chain's CDR3 is CASSLSQFPHEQYF. Written as DNA, the CDR3 is TGTGCCAGCAGTTTGAGTCAATTCCCCCACGAGCAGTACTTC.

The chain joins TRBV6-5 to TRBJ1-3; D is undetermined. V was cut by 0 bases and J by 3 bases, with 12 bases left in between. The CDR3 contains 16 residues. Germline V lookup: CDR1 MNHEY, CDR2 SVGAGI. CDR3 sequence (DNA): TGTGCCAGCAGTTACTCATCCAGGTTCGGTGGAAACACCATATATTTT. Translated, it gives CASSYSSRFGGNTIYF.

Concerning this clone: The same CDR3 also results from other DNA sequences found in this sample. The chain links TRBV27 to TRBJ2-5, with D maybe TRBD2 (7 bases). With 6 bases removed from V and 4 bases from J, the gap between germline ends came to 9 bases. The CDR3 length is 12 residues. The germline V gene has CDR1 MNHEY and CDR2 SMNVEV (reference sequence). The CDR3 spells CASRRGGETQYF. CDR3 nucleotide sequence: TGTGCCAGCAGGAGGGGGGGAGAGACCCAGTACTTC.

The rearrangement joins TRBV23-1 to TRBJ1-4; D uncertain. Being an ORF, TRBV23-1 has a function that is uncertain. The CDR3 spans 17 residues. Trimming took off 2 bases at V and 0 bases at J, with 13 bases between the two ends. CDR3 nucleotides: TGCGCCAGCAGTCAAGCCGACTTCTTTGCAACTAATGAAAAACTGTTTTTT. The encoded protein is CASSQADFFATNEKLFF.

This clone was detected only once. V and J are TRBV28 and TRBJ2-5; TRBD1 matches at 8 bases. Trimming at V came to 4 bases and at J to 5 bases, leaving 6 bases not matched to a gene. The CDR3 sequence is 14 residues long. Germline V gene lookup returns CDR1 MDHEN and CDR2 SYDVKM. The CDR3 DNA is TGTGCCAGCAGTTCGAATTACAGGGGGGAGACCCAGTACTTC. Its protein is CASSSNYRGETQYF. Full variable domain (missing parts from reference TRBV28 and TRBJ2-5): DVKVTQSSRYLVKRTGEKVFLECVQDMDHENMFWYRQDPGLGLRLIYFSYDVKMKEKGDIPEGYSVSREKKERFSLILESASTNQTSMYLCASSSNYRGETQYFGPGTRLLVL.

The J gene is TRBJ2-5, the V gene TRBV5-1; no definite D call. The CDR3 runs to 14 residues. V was clipped by 0 bases and J by 2 bases, with 8 bases between them. Germline CDR1 SGHRS, CDR2 YFSETQ. The CDR3 spells CASSLAPRQETQYF. The CDR3 coding sequence is TGCGCCAGCAGCTTGGCCCCTAGACAAGAGACCCAGTACTTC.

The chain links TRBV6-5 to TRBJ1-5; TRBD1 matches 9 bases. The CDR3 consists of 14 residues. Germline trimming cut 4 bases from V and 7 bases from J; bases unmatched to any gene: 5. Germline CDR1 MNHEY, CDR2 SVGAGI. The chain's CDR3 is CASSSTGGRQPQHF. The CDR3 DNA reads TGTGCCAGCAGTTCTACAGGGGGCAGGCAGCCCCAGCATTTT.

The V call is TRBV10-3, the J call TRBJ2-1, with 7 bases matching TRBD2. This CDR3 comprises 16 residues. Germline CDR1 ENHRY, CDR2 SYGVKD. The V and J ends lost 4 bases and 0 bases, in that order; junction bases with no gene match: 6. CDR3 bases: TGTGCCATCAGTGGGGACGGGGGGAGCTCCTACAATGAGCAGTTCTTC. This translates into CAISGDGGSSYNEQFF.

The chain couples TRBV27 to TRBJ1-1; 7 bases agree with TRBD1. Unmatched junction bases numbered 8, after V lost 5 bases and J lost 5 bases. This CDR3 is 14 amino acids long. The germline CDR1 and CDR2 sequences are MNHEY and SMNVEV (reference sequence). CDR3 in amino acids: CASSPGGWMTEAFF. CDR3 DNA sequence: TGTGCCAGCAGTCCAGGGGGATGGATGACTGAAGCTTTCTTT.

J is TRBJ2-4 and V is TRBV11-2; TRBD2 matches 8 bases. V shed 1 base, J shed 3 bases, and the junction held 14 bases outside the gene matches. The germline V gene has CDR1 SGHAT and CDR2 FQNNGV. CDR3 length: 19 amino acids. Here the CDR3 DNA reads TGTGCCAGCAGCTTAGGGGGGATCCGGGTAGCGGGGAACAAAAACATTCAGTACTTC. It yields the protein CASSLGGIRVAGNKNIQYF.

This chain connects TRBV5-1 to TRBJ2-3, with 8 bases that match TRBD1. CDR3 length: 15 residues. CDR1 is SGHRS, CDR2 YFSETQ, per germline. V shed 2 bases, J shed 4 bases, and the junction held 6 bases outside the gene matches. CDR3 amino acids: CASSFDRGNADTQYF. CDR3 nucleotides: TGCGCCAGCAGCTTTGACAGGGGCAATGCAGATACGCAGTATTTT.

This rearrangement joins TRBV4-3 to TRBJ1-5, with a possible D match to TRBD1 (5 bases). V was shortened by 0 bases and J by 4 bases, with 7 bases between the two germline ends. Germline CDR1 is LGHNA and CDR2 is YSLEER. The CDR3 runs 14 residues. CDR3 DNA: TGCGCCAGCAGCCAAGAGGGGGGAAATCAGCCCCAGCATTTT. It yields the protein CASSQEGGNQPQHF.